The clone carrying this T cell receptor (beta chain) has a single count. The data stem from a study of blood T cell repertoires in COVID-19. Study overall: COVID-19 samples collected from the United States, Italy and Spain covered acute and convalescent phases. The analysed material was cDNA or gDNA that came from T cells, B-cell-depleted T cells, or PBMCs.

Original processing notes: Estimated nucleated cell counts came from reference gene primer amplification. Sequenced by immunoSEQ multiplex PCR; TCRdb stores in-frame clones only, minus some. V and J calls and clone size are as listed in that table; D and trimming were resolved from the DNA. The sample consists of about 180,000 clones, roughly nine tenths of them appearing once. Trimming left V 0 bases short and J 4 bases short, with 13 bases between. Germline assignment: CDR1 SGHTS and CDR2 YDEGEE. The length of the CDR3 is 16 residues. The chain recombines TRBV5-8 with TRBJ2-2; TRBD1 might be the D (5 bases). Input material: peripheral blood. The receptor was isolated from a man aged 50-60 years with acute or convalescent COVID-19. DNA of the CDR3: TGTGCCAGCAGCTTGGTAGGGGTTATAATCACCGGGGAGCTGTTTTTT. This codes for CASSLVGVIITGELFF.